These 22 T cell receptor beta chains were sequenced from one sample in a study of somatic mutations in cytotoxic T cells in rheumatoid arthritis. The table came from immunoSEQ multiplex PCR; TCRdb's copy has only in-frame clones and leaves some out. The sample lists approximately 33,000 clones, roughly four fifths occurring once. The sample taken for sequencing was CD8+ T cells sorted from blood. These receptors were taken from a man in his forties in good health.

This clone turned up a few times. The genes are TRBV14 and TRBJ1-1; possible D gene TRBD1, 5 bases. The germline CDR1 and CDR2 sequences are SGHDN and FVKESK. The CDR3 sequence is 15 residues long. V was cut by 2 bases and J by 0 bases, with 10 bases left in between. The CDR3 DNA reads TGTGCCAGCAGCCAACACAGGTATATGAACACTGAAGCTTTCTTT. Translation: CASSQHRYMNTEAFF.

This clone was counted once. The V call is TRBV2, the J call TRBJ2-7; 10 bases map to TRBD2. From germline, CDR1 is SNHLY and CDR2 FYNNEI. The CDR3 length is 15 residues. The V segment lost 0 bases and the J segment 7 bases; nucleotides outside the gene matches: 6. DNA of the CDR3: TGTGCCAGCAGTGAAGCGGGACTAGCGACGGTTGAGCAGTACTTC. Translating gives CASSEAGLATVEQYF.

This clone was picked up one time. The chain employs TRBV4-2 and TRBJ1-2, with D perhaps TRBD1 (5 bases). The CDR3 length is 16 residues. Trimming left V 4 bases short and J 8 bases short, with 23 bases between. CDR1 LGHNA and CDR2 YNFKEQ come from the germline V gene. The CDR3 is CASSLARAGRGEGYTF. The CDR3 nucleotides read TGTGCCAGCAGCCTCGCCAGGGCAGGGAGAGGTGAAGGCTACACCTTC.

This chain connects TRBV6-4 to TRBJ2-1; TRBD1 or TRBD2 may be the D gene (7 bases each). V was pared by 2 bases and J by 6 bases, with 14 bases between. Germline CDR1 and CDR2: MRHNA and SNTAGT. CDR3 length equals 15 residues. CDR3 loop: CASSDAARGGNEQFF. Written as DNA, the CDR3 is TGTGCCAGCAGTGACGCGGCCAGGGGGGGCAATGAGCAGTTCTTC.

The rearrangement links TRBV7-6 to TRBJ2-1, with unresolved D. V was trimmed by 3 bases and J by 9 bases, leaving 9 bases between them. Germline V gene data show CDR1 as SGHVS and CDR2 as FNYEAQ. The CDR3 is made up of 12 amino acids. The DNA of the CDR3 is TGTGCCAGCAGCTTTGTAGGTGGTGAGCAGTTCTTC. As protein: CASSFVGGEQFF.

The rearrangement uses TRBV28 and TRBJ2-7, with D possibly matching TRBD2 (6 bases). This CDR3 region has 15 residues. V shed 7 bases and J shed 1 base, with 17 bases lying between them. Germline V CDR1 and CDR2: MDHEN, SYDVKM. The DNA for the CDR3 is TGTGCCAGCACCCTGGGGGGAATTGCGTCCTACGAGCAGTACTTC. Translated: CASTLGGIASYEQYF.

The chain is built from TRBV6-5 and TRBJ1-1; D remains unclear. The CDR3 has 15 amino acids. V lost 0 bases to trimming and J lost 3 bases, with 11 bases between them. Germline V gene lookup returns CDR1 MNHEY and CDR2 SVGAGI. DNA of the CDR3: TGTGCCAGCAGTTACTCGATAGGGAAGGACACTGAAGCTTTCTTT. Its translation is CASSYSIGKDTEAFF.

This sequence joins TRBV12-1 and TRBJ1-5; TRBD1 reflects the table's D call only, with no check against the DNA. TRBV12-1 is recorded as a pseudogene. The CDR3 runs 15 residues. The DNA for the CDR3 is TGTGCCAGCAGTCCCCCCGGGGACAACAATCAGCCCCAGCATTTT. This sequence encodes CASSPPGDNNQPQHF.

The genes are TRBV30 and TRBJ2-4; 10 bases line up with TRBD1. Trimming at V came to 2 bases and at J to 2 bases, leaving 6 bases not matched to a gene. The CDR3 spans 16 residues. CDR1 and CDR2 (germline): GTSNPN, SVGIG (reference sequence). The CDR3 nucleotides read TGTGCCTGGAGTCTGGGGACAGGGGCCCCCAAAAACATTCAGTACTTC. It codes for CAWSLGTGAPKNIQYF.

The table lists this clone with a few counts. The gene calls are TRBV18 and TRBJ1-2; D remains ambiguous. Germline CDR1 is KGHSH and CDR2 is LQKENI. V was trimmed by 6 bases and J by 8 bases, leaving 16 bases between them. There are 13 residues in the CDR3. This chain's CDR3 is CASSPRGSGGYTF. In DNA form, the CDR3 reads TGTGCCAGCTCCCCCAGAGGAAGTGGGGGCTACACCTTC. Together with reference TRBV18 and TRBJ1-2, the CDR3 gives the full variable domain: NAGVMQNPRHLVRRRGQEARLRCSPMKGHSHVYWYRQLPEEGLKFMVYLQKENIIDESGMPKERFSAEFPKEGPSILRIQQVVRGDSAAYFCASSPRGSGGYTFGSGTRLTVV.

The chain combines TRBV28 with TRBJ2-7; no clear D. V lost 7 bases and J lost 4, with 20 bases in between. Germline V gene data show CDR1 as MDHEN and CDR2 as SYDVKM. CDR3 length equals 15 residues. The chain's CDR3 is CASTLVGPRSYEQYF. Here the CDR3 DNA reads TGTGCCAGCACCCTAGTAGGACCGAGGAGTTACGAGCAGTACTTC.

The rearrangement joins TRBV5-1 to TRBJ2-7, with D tentatively TRBD2 (6 bases). This CDR3 has 14 amino acids. V lost 3 bases and J 4 bases, leaving 14 bases between the germline ends. Germline V gene lookup returns CDR1 SGHRS and CDR2 YFSETQ. CDR3 protein: CASSSGLDSYEQYF. CDR3 DNA: TGCGCCAGCAGCTCGGGACTCGACAGTTACGAGCAGTACTTC. Complete variable domain (other parts from reference TRBV5-1 and TRBJ2-7): KAGVTQTPRYLIKTRGQQVTLSCSPISGHRSVSWYQQTPGQGLQFLFEYFSETQRNKGNFPGRFSGRQFSNSRSEMNVSTLELGDSALYLCASSSGLDSYEQYFGPGTRLTVT.

The J gene is TRBJ2-2, the V gene TRBV29-1; 11 nucleotides line up with TRBD1. Germline values: CDR1 SQVTM, CDR2 ANQGSEA. The CDR3 totals 14 residues. Trimming at V came to 6 bases and at J to 3 bases, leaving 3 bases not matched to a gene. CDR3 in amino acids: CSVAGQGDTGELFF. In DNA form, the CDR3 reads TGCAGCGTCGCGGGACAGGGGGACACCGGGGAGCTGTTTTTT.

This clone was seen more than once but under ten times. The CDR3 DNA follows: TGTGCCAGTAGTACGTTAGACGGATCTTACAATGAGCAGTTCTTC. Protein product: CASSTLDGSYNEQFF. This rearrangement joins TRBV19 to TRBJ2-1; no firm D call. This CDR3 has 15 amino acids. V gave up 4 bases and J gave up 4 bases, with 14 bases separating them. Germline V lookup: CDR1 LNHDA, CDR2 SQIVND (reference sequence).

DNA of the CDR3: TGTGCCAGCAGTTGGGAAGGGGCCTTCGGCGGGGAGCTGTTTTTT. Translation: CASSWEGAFGGELFF. The chain is built from TRBV27 and TRBJ2-2, with D possibly matching TRBD1 (5 bases). The CDR3 sequence is 15 residues long. V was shortened by 4 bases and J by 7 bases, with 16 bases between the two germline ends. Germline values: CDR1 MNHEY, CDR2 SMNVEV (reference sequence).

CDR3 nucleotides: TGTGCCAGCAGTGAAGCGGGCCTCCAAGAGACCCAGTACTTC. Translated: CASSEAGLQETQYF. This chain connects TRBV6-1 to TRBJ2-5; D not certain. Deletions cut 0 bases from V and 1 base from J, with 6 bases between. The CDR3 loop spans 14 amino acids. Germline CDR1 MNHNS, CDR2 SASEGT.

This clone is a singleton in its sample. This chain uses TRBV10-3 with TRBJ2-1; tentative D call: TRBD2 (5 bases). Per germline, CDR1 ENHRY and CDR2 SYGVKD. V shed 3 bases and J shed 6 bases, with 12 bases lying between them. The CDR3 spans 14 residues. This CDR3 reads CAISEEASRNEQFF. CDR3 sequence (DNA): TGTGCCATCAGTGAAGAAGCTAGCCGCAATGAGCAGTTCTTC.

The V gene is TRBV7-9, the J gene TRBJ2-5; 9 bases line up with TRBD2. The V gene end was trimmed by 1 base and the J gene end by 3 bases; junction bases not matched to a gene: 6. This CDR3 is 16 amino acids long. The V gene's germline CDR1 is SEHNR and CDR2 FQNEAQ (reference sequence). The CDR3 sequence: CASSLVGGRAEETQYF. CDR3 in DNA: TGTGCCAGCAGCTTAGTTGGCGGGAGGGCCGAAGAGACCCAGTACTTC.

V is TRBV15 and J is TRBJ2-1, with no clear D. V lost 6 bases, J lost 5 bases, and 14 bases lay in between. CDR1 and CDR2 (germline): LNHNV, YYDKDF (reference sequence). The CDR3 consists of 14 residues. DNA of the CDR3: TGTGCCACCAGGGCTGGCTACGGTAACAATGAGCAGTTCTTC. This translates into CATRAGYGNNEQFF.

The table lists this clone with a count of one. CDR3 loop: CASSLGGFSYEQYF. The CDR3 DNA is TGTGCCAGCAGCTTGGGCGGGTTCTCCTACGAGCAGTACTTC. The chain uses TRBV5-5 and TRBJ2-7, with D possibly matching TRBD2 (5 bases). Germline V CDR1 and CDR2: SGHKS, YYEKEE (reference sequence). There are 14 residues in the CDR3. V dropped 0 bases and J dropped 0 bases, with 7 bases sitting between them.

This clone turned up a few times. The chain combines TRBV2 with TRBJ2-6; D is perhaps TRBD1 (5 bases). CDR1 SNHLY and CDR2 FYNNEI come from the germline V gene. Trimming pared 6 bases from V and 0 bases from J, leaving 12 bases between. This CDR3 is built from 16 residues. CDR3 in amino acids: CASRQQVSSGANVLTF. The CDR3 nucleotides are TGTGCCAGCAGACAACAGGTTTCCTCTGGGGCCAACGTCCTGACTTTC.

V and J are TRBV11-2 and TRBJ2-1; perhaps TRBD2 as D (5 bases). CDR1 is SGHAT and CDR2 is FQNNGV in the germline V gene. With 7 bases removed from V and 7 bases from J, the gap between germline ends came to 14 bases. CDR3 length: 13 amino acids. The CDR3 bases are TGTGCCAGCAACCTAGGCGGCGGGAATGAGCAGTTCTTC. It translates to CASNLGGGNEQFF.